This TCR beta chain was documented in a study of T cells expressing NK-cell markers. Study results and caveats: A few donors showed these clonotypes also leading the CD3+CD56-NKG2C+ fraction. Of the CD8+ T cells in six donors, about 1.0-8% belonged to dominant NKG2C+ clonotypes.

CDR1 SGHRS and CDR2 YFSETQ come from the germline V gene. The CDR3 runs 14 residues. TCRdb reanalyzed the 5' RACE reads, giving one entry per CDR3 protein sequence and no DNA. Here the sample table reports tens of thousands of distinct CDR3 sequences. About this clonotype: Its antigen is not identified.

This clonotype originated in a woman aged 18-70 years in good health. The sample comprised blood T cells: a sorted CD56 or NKG2C T cell subset, CD4+ or CD8+ T cells, or bulk PBMC T cells (not recorded which). V and J are TRBV5-1 and TRBJ1-1; TCRdb reports TRBD1, a call that lacks DNA to check it against. The CDR3 region is CASSFRQGSTEAFF.